The TCR beta chain described here comes from a study of T-cell memory formation after mild COVID-19. Study-level results: Certain responding clones were present in pre-infection memory, suggesting participation of cross-reactive memory. Contracting CD4+ clones lay largely in CM and EM, with CD8+ ones residing in EMRA.

This clonotype was detected only a few times. Its specificity is unknown. The CDR3 sequence is 13 residues long. J was trimmed by 5 bases and V by 8 bases; bases with no gene match: 9. CDR1 is ENHRY and CDR2 is SYGVKD in the germline V gene. TCRdb reanalysed the 5' RACE reads using MiXCR and keeps one entry per CDR3 protein. Among about 190,000 distinct CDR3 sequences listed, around 18% were seen once. The chain carries TRBV10-3 and TRBJ2-7; 7 bases fit TRBD1. The TCR comes from an adult woman who had mild COVID-19 (a few samples of this study predate the infection). Cell type and time point are not known. The sequenced material came from PBMCs or a T cell subset sorted from them (not recorded which). This CDR3 reads CAISGTVTDEQYF. The CDR3 DNA sequence: TGTGCCATCTCCGGGACAGTCACCGACGAGCAGTACTTC.